The sequence of this TCR beta chain was determined in a study of blood T cell repertoires in COVID-19. The wider study: There were acute and convalescent COVID-19 samples, and they came from the United States, Italy and Spain.

Unmatched junction bases numbered 10, after V lost 4 bases and J lost 7 bases. Germline CDR1 is MNHEY and CDR2 is SMNVEV (reference sequence). This CDR3 region has 16 residues. Recruitment covered about two dozen US areas and drew participants whose ages spanned roughly 18 to 89 years. Recovered status applied to Cohort 3 donors who had two consecutive negative PCRs. It also applied to those with clearance or with symptom resolution. Using immunoSEQ multiplex PCR, the repertoire was profiled, and TCRdb retains in-frame clones only, with some absent. The sample lists roughly 300,000 clones, 80% to 95% occurring once.

This sequence was found in a woman aged 25 to 45 who had recovered from COVID-19. The V call is TRBV27, the J call TRBJ1-6; 7 bases are a match to TRBD1. Material: PBMCs or T cells enriched from blood (not recorded which). As DNA, the CDR3 is TGTGCCAGCAGTTCACTGTTAGGGGGCAGAAATTCACCCCTCCACTTT. Its translation is CASSSLLGGRNSPLHF.